Shown below are 4 T cell receptor beta chains from a single sample sequenced in a study of cytomegalovirus exposure and HLA in healthy donors. Method: immunoSEQ multiplex PCR; TCRdb's copy keeps in-frame clones and lacks some. The table includes approximately 98,000 clones, nearly 97% detected once. Sequences were obtained from PBMCs. All receptors derive from a woman under 30 in good health and CMV-seronegative.

The chain employs TRBV7-8 and TRBJ1-3; D not resolved. Germline V gene data show CDR1 as SGHVS and CDR2 as FQNEAQ. V was trimmed by 4 bases and J by 0 bases, leaving 16 bases between them. The CDR3 runs to 17 residues. CDR3 sequence: CASSYSSGGLSGNTIYF. CDR3 nucleotide sequence: TGTGCCAGCAGCTACTCATCTGGCGGGCTCTCTGGAAACACCATATATTTT.

This chain links TRBV5-4 with TRBJ1-4; 7 bases match TRBD1. The length of the CDR3 is 14 residues. V lost 0 bases to trimming and J lost 7 bases; unmatched junction nucleotides: 3. Per the germline V gene, CDR1 is SGHNT and CDR2 is YYREEE (reference sequence). The CDR3 loop reads CASSLGQGFEKLFF. The CDR3 nucleotides are TGTGCCAGCAGCTTGGGACAGGGTTTTGAAAAACTGTTTTTT.

This clone was observed once. The chain links TRBV7-2 to TRBJ2-7, with 13 bases matching TRBD2. Unmatched junction bases numbered 9, after V lost 1 base and J lost 3 bases. Germline V gene lookup returns CDR1 SGHTA and CDR2 FQGNSA. This CDR3 comprises 18 residues. The CDR3: CASSLVPLAGGPVYEQYF. The DNA for the CDR3 is TGTGCCAGCAGCTTAGTGCCACTAGCGGGGGGGCCCGTCTACGAGCAGTACTTC.

CDR3 nucleotides: TGCGCCAGCAGCCAAGTAACGGGGGGGCCGGGGGGTTGGAGCACAGATACGCAGTATTTT. Amino acid sequence: CASSQVTGGPGGWSTDTQYF. V gene TRBV4-3 combines with J gene TRBJ2-3, with TRBD2 identical over 8 bases. In germline, CDR1 is LGHNA, CDR2 YSLEER. The ends lost 1 base at V and 0 bases at J; junction bases unmatched: 15. The CDR3 loop spans 20 amino acids.